What follows is one T cell receptor beta chain and its context. This clone was picked up a small number of times. This receptor's antigen is unknown. Per-nucleotide qualities are absent, and no much larger clonotype sits a single base away. The intended sense of this specimen's time point label: about 4 weeks on oral tofacitinib. Reading the label with the study, this specimen's treatment or condition is: oral pan-JAK inhibitor, 5-10 mg twice daily. Peripheral blood and lesional scalp punch biopsies were obtained from patients with alopecia areata. PBMCs were separated by density centrifugation and stained for CD3, CD4 and CD8, after which CD4+ and CD8+ T cells were sorted on a FACSAria. The record originates from a study of CD8+ T cells in alopecia areata (dated by TCRdb to the late 2010s). For the study in its entirety: The treated patients, all with moderate-to-severe alopecia areata, were enrolled in an open-label pilot trial of oral tofacitinib given at 5 to 10 mg twice daily. Patients received tofacitinib for 6 to 18 months and were then followed off drug for 6 months to check for delayed response and recurrence. Disease severity in treated patients was measured with the SALT score, which quantifies the percentage of affected scalp surface area. High-throughput TCRbeta sequencing was used to examine T cell clonal expansion in alopecia areata in both the C3H/HeJ mouse model and human patients. In humans, TCRbeta sequencing was performed on scalp tissue and on sorted CD4+ and CD8+ peripheral blood T cells from healthy controls and from patients with patchy or totalis/universalis alopecia areata. Biopsies were taken from tofacitinib-treated patients at baseline and at 4 and 24 weeks of treatment, and a later scalp biopsy was taken in several of the tofacitinib-treated patients. Scalp clonality was compared across normal scalp (n=4), patchy alopecia areata scalp (n=8), and alopecia totalis/universalis scalp (n=8). The RNA source kit depended on sample type: the PAXgene miRNA kit for fixed scalp, the miRNeasy kit for PBMCs, and the RNeasy kit for mouse skin. TCRbeta CDR3 regions were amplified by immunoSEQ multiplex PCR with 35 Vbeta forward and 13 Jbeta reverse primers.

V is reduced by 7 bases and J by 7 bases, leaving a spacing of 23 bases between them. Measured from the cysteine to the phenylalanine, the CDR3 is 15 residues long. Just CDR3 DNA is preserved here, 45 bases in frame from base 1. For CDR1 and CDR2, the germline V gene lists MNHEY and SVGAGI. Broader findings and caveats from the paper: Compared with normal scalp, lesional scalp, particularly in alopecia totalis/universalis, had higher clonality and more expanded CD8+ clones, which suggests antigenic drive. TCR sequences shared between patients were less clear than in mice, possibly partly because of HLA diversity in the patient population. Unlike mouse skin, where gammadelta T cells dominate, normal human skin contains resident alphabeta T cells that get sequenced too, which complicates analysis of the scalp TCR repertoire. With tofacitinib, both scalp clonality and the number of expanded CD8+ clones among the top 100 scalp clones went down significantly. Because the treated cohort was small and included a single nonresponder, larger studies are needed to assess links between baseline CD8+ expansion and response. Many expanded lesional clones were found to persist in scalp and blood during tofacitinib treatment, and relapse after treatment cessation may be partly explained by this persistence.

The library was built by means of the immunoSEQ multiplex PCR assay. RNA was extracted from all samples and reverse transcribed into cDNA as template for TCR sequencing. SuperScript III was used for first-strand cDNA synthesis, primed with a 2:1 mix of oligo-dT and random hexamers. A synthetic immune receptor repertoire was used to gauge amplification bias, and whatever bias remained was removed computationally. The original methods were these. Raw reads were preprocessed to remove errors, and CDR3 was defined by IMGT conventions from the conserved cysteine to phenylalanine. Clonality was computed as 1 minus the Shannon entropy, with the entropy normalized by log2 of the number of productive unique TCRs. CD4 or CD8 identity of scalp clones was inferred by cross-referencing scalp TCRbeta sequences with sorted blood CD4 and CD8 repertoires. TCRdb stores this immuneACCESS table with in-frame sequences only. Part of the clones is absent; in the studies checked, under half of the shortfall reflects unresolved V genes, and no reason is known for the rest. D and trimming were read from the DNA, whereas the V and J calls and clone size are those reported in that table. The sample table holds 100,000 to 150,000 clones, of which under 65% were seen once. Roughly 5% of the sample is in the top ten clones.

The chain employs TRBV6-5 and TRBJ2-7, with the D assignment possibly TRBD1 or TRBD2, given 6 matching bases for each. Sequences were derived from CD4+ T cells sorted from blood, sampled at week 4, from a patient treated with tofacitinib. The source of this sequence is a human donor with alopecia areata. The nucleotides are TGTGCCAGCACCTTCGGGGTGGGGGCCGCGGGGGAGCAGTACTTC. It translates to CASTFGVGAAGEQYF.